This TCR beta chain was recovered during a study of CD8 T cells in ankylosing spondylitis. The junction had 6 bases not matched to a gene; V was cut back by 4 bases and J by 0 bases. This CDR3 spans 16 amino acids. Scientists made TCR beta libraries using quantitative 5'-RACE with molecular barcodes. Via MiXCR, TCRdb re-called the 5' RACE reads, giving one row per CDR3 protein. The sample carries about 220,000 distinct CDR3 sequences, approximately 24% recorded once. This clonotype was observed many times. No antigen is known for it. Study-wide results and limits: A motif in TCR beta, a set of under ten highly homologous variants, appeared characteristic of ankylosing spondylitis blood. Disease-linked clones displayed a CD8+ phenotype and appeared relatively rarely in peripheral blood. In synovial fluid and blood from reactive arthritis, some motif variants were previously reported.

The chain has TRBV12-3 or TRBV12-4 and TRBJ2-1; TRBD2 agrees at 7 bases. The origin of this receptor is a male donor with ankylosing spondylitis or in good health (not recorded which). Sequenced: blood, either unsorted or a sorted T cell fraction (not recorded which). The DNA of the CDR3 is TGTGCCAGCAGTTCCGGTGGCGGGAGCTCCTACAATGAGCAGTTCTTC. It yields the protein CASSSGGGSSYNEQFF.